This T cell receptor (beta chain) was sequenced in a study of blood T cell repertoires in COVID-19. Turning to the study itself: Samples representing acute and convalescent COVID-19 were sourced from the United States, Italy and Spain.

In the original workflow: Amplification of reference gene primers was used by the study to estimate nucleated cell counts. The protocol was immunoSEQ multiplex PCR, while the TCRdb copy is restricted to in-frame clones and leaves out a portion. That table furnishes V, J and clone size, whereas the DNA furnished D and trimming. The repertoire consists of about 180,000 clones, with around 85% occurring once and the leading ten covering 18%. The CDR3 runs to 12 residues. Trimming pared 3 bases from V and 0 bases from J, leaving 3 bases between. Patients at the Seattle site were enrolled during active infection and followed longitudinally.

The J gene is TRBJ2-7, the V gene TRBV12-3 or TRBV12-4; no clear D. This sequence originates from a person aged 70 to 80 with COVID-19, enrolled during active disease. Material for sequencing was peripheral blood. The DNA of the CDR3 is TGTGCCAGCAGTTTCCTCTCCTACGAGCAGTACTTC. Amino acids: CASSFLSYEQYF.